The 22 T cell receptor beta chains below were found in one sample sequenced in a study of spatial heterogeneity in lung cancer. The time point denotes: sample taken at primary tumor resection. TCRdb redid the calling of the 5' RACE reads with MiXCR, one entry per CDR3 protein. In the table there are fewer than 2,000 distinct CDR3 sequences, approximately 16% of which are singletons. The specimen was normal lung tissue next to the tumor, collected at surgery. The receptors shown here come from a male donor with early-stage non-small cell lung cancer.

This clonotype has just a few counts. The chain carries TRBV18 and TRBJ2-2, with D unclear. Germline lookup yields CDR1 KGHSH and CDR2 LQKENI. The CDR3 loop spans 13 amino acids. Trimming left V 3 bases short and J 4 bases short, with 6 bases between. CDR3 nucleotides: TGTGCCAGCTCACCTCGGACCACCGGGGAGCTGTTTTTT. The encoded protein is CASSPRTTGELFF.

This clonotype turned up a few times. This rearrangement joins TRBV29-1 to TRBJ1-2; D perhaps matches TRBD1 (5 bases). Germline CDR1 is SQVTM and CDR2 is ANQGSEA. V was pared by 7 bases and J by 7 bases, with 22 bases between. The length of the CDR3 is 14 residues. The CDR3, as DNA: TGCAGCGCCATGACGGGCCTCCAGGGCGGTGGCTACACCTTC. It is translated as CSAMTGLQGGGYTF.

Only a few counts were recorded for this clonotype. The chain employs TRBV3-1 and TRBJ2-5; D gene unclear. The CDR3 contains 15 residues. V lost 1 base, J lost 1 base, and 10 bases lay in between. From germline, CDR1 is LGHDT and CDR2 YNNKEL (reference sequence). For the CDR3, the DNA is TGTGCCAGCAGCCAAGGAGTTCGGAGCCAAGAGACCCAGTACTTC. Protein: CASSQGVRSQETQYF.

The chain combines TRBV19 with TRBJ2-4, with 12 bases fitting TRBD1. J was trimmed by 8 bases and V by 5 bases; bases with no gene match: 13. CDR1 and CDR2 (germline): LNHDA, SQIVND (reference sequence). This CDR3 has 17 residues. CDR3 protein: CASSAHVGQGALDIQYF. The CDR3, as DNA: TGTGCCAGTAGTGCCCATGTGGGACAGGGGGCTCTGGACATTCAGTACTTC.

This clonotype was recorded many times. The CDR3 sequence: CASSQDVASGSTETQYF. In DNA, the CDR3 is TGTGCCAGCAGCCAAGATGTGGCTAGCGGGAGTACGGAGACCCAGTACTTC. V and J are TRBV3-1 and TRBJ2-5, with 10 bases that match TRBD2. V trimming: 0 bases; J trimming: 5 bases; junction bases outside the gene matches: 9. This CDR3 is 17 amino acids long. Germline V gives CDR1 LGHDT, CDR2 YNNKEL (reference sequence).

This clonotype is large (0.1 to 1%). The rearrangement uses TRBV18 and TRBJ2-1, with TRBD2 identical over 7 bases. Per germline, CDR1 KGHSH and CDR2 LQKENI. This CDR3 comprises 15 residues. V shed 2 bases, J shed 1 base, and the junction held 2 bases outside the gene matches. The CDR3 coding sequence is TGTGCCAGCTCACCAGGGCGGGAGTCCTACAATGAGCAGTTCTTC. Encoded protein: CASSPGRESYNEQFF.

This clonotype is medium-sized within its sample. The V call is TRBV5-1, the J call TRBJ1-1; D remains unclear. V was shortened by 1 base and J by 2 bases, with 9 bases between the two germline ends. The CDR3 consists of 14 residues. Germline lookup yields CDR1 SGHRS and CDR2 YFSETQ. In nucleotides, the CDR3 is TGCGCCAGCAGCTTGATGAGTCTCAACACTGAAGCTTTCTTT. It encodes CASSLMSLNTEAFF.

The gene calls are TRBV18 and TRBJ2-7; D ambiguous. Germline lookup yields CDR1 KGHSH and CDR2 LQKENI. CDR3 length: 12 residues. Trimming removed 6 bases at V and 5 bases at J, with 11 bases between. CDR3 sequence (DNA): TGTGCCAGCTCCCCCTCTTCCCACGAGCAGTACTTC. Encoded protein: CASSPSSHEQYF.

This clonotype rates as medium-sized. The genes are TRBV5-1 and TRBJ2-1, with D perhaps given as TRBD1 or TRBD2 (5 bases each). V was clipped by 6 bases and J by 0 bases, with 13 bases between them. The CDR3 is 15 residues long. Germline CDR1 and CDR2: SGHRS and YFSETQ. This chain's CDR3 is CASKRPGSSYNEQFF. CDR3 nucleotide sequence: TGCGCCAGCAAAAGGCCAGGGAGCTCCTACAATGAGCAGTTCTTC.

This clonotype is labeled medium-sized. The rearrangement joins TRBV5-1 to TRBJ2-7; unclear D gene. Germline values: CDR1 SGHRS, CDR2 YFSETQ. This CDR3 region has 13 residues. V was pared by 0 bases and J by 3 bases, with 7 bases between. CDR3 region: CASSLVVGYEQYF. The CDR3 coding sequence is TGCGCCAGCAGCTTGGTTGTGGGCTACGAGCAGTACTTC. The variable domain in full, with the rest retrieved from reference TRBV5-1 and TRBJ2-7, is KAGVTQTPRYLIKTRGQQVTLSCSPISGHRSVSWYQQTPGQGLQFLFEYFSETQRNKGNFPGRFSGRQFSNSRSEMNVSTLELGDSALYLCASSLVVGYEQYFGPGTRLTVT.

This clonotype is categorized as medium-sized. The CDR3 reads CSAGGGQGAETQYF. The CDR3 nucleotides read TGCAGCGCCGGAGGTGGGCAGGGGGCGGAGACCCAGTACTTC. The rearrangement joins TRBV29-1 to TRBJ2-5; 8 bases agree with TRBD1. V lost 7 bases to trimming and J lost 5 bases; unmatched junction nucleotides: 12. The CDR3 has 14 amino acids. The germline gives CDR1 SQVTM, CDR2 ANQGSEA.

This clonotype is labeled medium-sized. The V gene is TRBV6-1, the J gene TRBJ2-7; TRBD1 agrees at 8 bases. Germline CDR1 reads MNHNS; CDR2 reads SASEGT. V trimming: 2 bases; J trimming: 5 bases; junction bases outside the gene matches: 8. The CDR3 totals 15 residues. The CDR3 DNA reads TGTGCCAGCAGTGAACCGGGACAGGTTAAGAACGAGCAGTACTTC. Its protein is CASSEPGQVKNEQYF.

The V gene is TRBV12-3 or TRBV12-4, the J gene TRBJ2-4; D might be TRBD2 (7 bases). Between the trimmed V and J ends, which lost 4 bases and 8 bases, there was a span of 18 bases. The CDR3 totals 15 residues. CDR3 sequence (DNA): TGTGCCAGCAGTTCCTGGGGCGGGGGCATGGACATTCAGTACTTC. It encodes CASSSWGGGMDIQYF.

About this clonotype itself: The junction departs from germline at one end; a sequencing error may be responsible. The chain uses TRBV15 and TRBJ2-2; the match to TRBD1 covers 7 bases. Germline lookup yields CDR1 LNHNV and CDR2 YYDKDF (reference sequence). CDR3 length: 16 residues. The CDR3 region is CAASRGTASNAGELFF. CDR3 sequence (DNA): TGTGCCGCCAGCAGAGGGACAGCCTCGAACGCCGGGGAGCTGTTTTTT.

This clonotype is judged medium-sized. V and J are TRBV15 and TRBJ2-5, with TRBD2 identical over 7 bases. This CDR3 spans 16 amino acids. Trimming cost V 2 bases and J 2 bases; bases outside gene matches: 8. The V gene's germline CDR1 is LNHNV and CDR2 YYDKDF (reference sequence). The CDR3 DNA reads TGTGCCACCAGCAGATCGCCCATGCGGGAGCAAGAGACCCAGTACTTC. Its protein product is CATSRSPMREQETQYF.

This clonotype is judged medium-sized. J is TRBJ2-5 and V is TRBV5-1, with D possibly being TRBD1 (7 bases). V lost 0 bases and J lost 5, with 20 bases in between. Germline V gene sequence: CDR1 SGHRS, CDR2 YFSETQ. CDR3 size: 17 residues. This CDR3 reads CASSLETPGGPPETQYF. CDR3 bases: TGCGCCAGCAGCTTGGAAACCCCAGGGGGGCCTCCGGAGACCCAGTACTTC.

In its sample, this clonotype ranks as medium-sized. The chain is built from TRBV28 and TRBJ1-2; TRBD1 is a possible D gene (6 bases). Between the trimmed V and J ends, which lost 3 bases and 7 bases, there was a span of 15 bases. The CDR3 consists of 14 residues. The germline V gene encodes CDR1 MDHEN and CDR2 SYDVKM. CDR3 DNA: TGTGCCAGCAGTTTGGGGATAGGACAGTCTGGCTACACCTTC. Translating gives CASSLGIGQSGYTF.

By sample share, this clonotype is medium-sized. The genes are TRBV2 and TRBJ2-7; TRBD2 matches at 9 bases. The CDR3 length is 14 residues. Per the germline V gene, CDR1 is SNHLY and CDR2 is FYNNEI. The V gene end was trimmed by 6 bases and the J gene end by 4 bases; junction bases not matched to a gene: 7. CDR3: CASSAPTSGYEQYF. The CDR3 DNA reads as TGTGCCAGCAGCGCCCCGACTAGCGGTTACGAGCAGTACTTC.

This clonotype is medium-sized. The chain uses TRBV13 and TRBJ2-3; TRBD2 is a possible D gene (6 bases). This CDR3 spans 15 amino acids. Deletions cut 5 bases from V and 0 bases from J, with 12 bases between. The germline V gene encodes CDR1 PRHDT and CDR2 FYEKMQ (reference sequence). The CDR3 DNA follows: TGTGCCAGCAGCCCCGGGACTTTTAGCACAGATACGCAGTATTTT. Its translation: CASSPGTFSTDTQYF.

This sequence joins TRBV19 and TRBJ2-1, with 7 nucleotides matching TRBD2. Germline CDR1 is LNHDA and CDR2 is SQIVND (reference sequence). With V trimmed by 10 bases and J by 4 bases, 16 bases remained unmatched. CDR3 size: 16 residues. As DNA, the CDR3 is TGTGCCACGACCGGAATAAAGCGGGGAACATACAATGAGCAGTTCTTC. Its protein product is CATTGIKRGTYNEQFF.

By sample fraction, this clonotype is medium-sized. The V gene is TRBV18, the J gene TRBJ2-5, with a weak D call TRBD2 (5 bases). The V and J ends lost 6 bases and 0 bases respectively, with 8 bases between them. The CDR3 extends over 13 amino acids. Germline V gives CDR1 KGHSH, CDR2 LQKENI. The CDR3 protein is CASSSGYQETQYF. The CDR3 DNA reads as TGTGCCAGCTCCTCGGGGTACCAAGAGACCCAGTACTTC.

Judged by abundance, this clonotype is medium-sized. This chain links TRBV6-2 or TRBV6-3 with TRBJ1-3, with D possibly matching TRBD1 (5 bases). V dropped 10 bases and J dropped 0 bases, with 13 bases sitting between them. Looked up from germline, CDR1 is MNHEY and CDR2 is SVGEGT. CDR3 length equals 14 residues. The CDR3 is CATHDGGSGNTIYF. In DNA, the CDR3 is TGTGCCACCCACGACGGGGGCTCTGGAAACACCATATATTTT.